The 31 T cell receptor beta chains below were found in one sample sequenced in a study of spatial heterogeneity in lung cancer. MiXCR was run by TCRdb on the 5' RACE reads, yielding one entry per CDR3 protein. The sample consists of more than 15,000 distinct CDR3 sequences, about 6.3% of them appearing once. General study points: How many expanded intratumoral alpha and beta TCRs were present tracked the tumor mutation count, which was a count of nonsynonymous mutations.

Time point meaning: sample taken at primary tumor resection. These TCRs are of unknown antigen specificity. This specimen consisted of lung tumor tissue, obtained at surgery. Receptors were obtained from a female donor with early-stage non-small cell lung cancer.

This clonotype was counted ten times or more. The V and J genes are TRBV9 and TRBJ2-2; D not resolved. The CDR3 has 12 amino acids. Germline V gene data show CDR1 as SGDLS and CDR2 as YYNGEE. V was clipped by 0 bases and J by 6 bases, with 3 bases between them. The CDR3 reads CASSVVPGELFF. The CDR3 nucleotides are TGTGCCAGCAGCGTAGTTCCCGGGGAGCTGTTTTTT.

By share, this clonotype ranks as medium-sized. The chain is built from TRBV7-3 and TRBJ2-3; D is undetermined. Trimming shortened V by 6 bases and J by 5 bases, and 6 bases separated the two germline ends. This CDR3 is 11 amino acids long. Per germline, CDR1 SGHTA and CDR2 FQGTGA. The CDR3 DNA reads TGTGCCAGCAGTATCGGAGATACGCAGTATTTT. It yields the protein CASSIGDTQYF. Drawing the rest from reference TRBV7-3 and TRBJ2-3, the complete variable domain is GAGVSQTPSNKVTEKGKYVELRCDPISGHTALYWYRQSLGQGPEFLIYFQGTGAADDSGLPNDRFFAVRPEGSVSTLKIQRTERGDSAVYLCASSIGDTQYFGPGTRLTVL.

This clonotype is termed medium-sized. The chain employs TRBV19 and TRBJ2-5; weak D call: TRBD2 (6 bases). Germline V gives CDR1 LNHDA, CDR2 SQIVND (reference sequence). CDR3 size: 13 residues. Deletions cut 5 bases from V and 4 bases from J, with 11 bases between. CDR3 DNA sequence: TGTGCCAGTAGTGATAATAGCGGAGAGACCCAGTACTTC. This sequence encodes CASSDNSGETQYF.

This clonotype showed up many times. J is TRBJ1-2 and V is TRBV4-1; 7 bases match TRBD1. This CDR3 has 13 amino acids. The V gene end was trimmed by 3 bases and the J gene end by 7 bases; junction bases not matched to a gene: 5. Germline values: CDR1 MGHRA, CDR2 YSYEKL. CDR3 bases: TGCGCCAGCAGCCACGACAGGGTCTCTGGCTACACCTTC. This translates into CASSHDRVSGYTF.

This clonotype was seen ten or more times. The CDR3 sequence is CASSQGVYGYTF. CDR3 nucleotide sequence: TGTGCCAGCAGCCAAGGGGTCTATGGCTACACCTTC. This rearrangement joins TRBV3-1 to TRBJ1-2; no reliable D call. Trimming cost V 1 base and J 4 bases, with 4 bases left between them. This CDR3 region has 12 residues. Germline V gene sequence: CDR1 LGHDT, CDR2 YNNKEL (reference sequence).

The sample holds many counts of this clonotype. The rearrangement links TRBV6-6 to TRBJ1-2, with D tentatively TRBD1 (6 bases). Germline V gene lookup returns CDR1 MNHNY and CDR2 SVGAGI (reference sequence). The length of the CDR3 is 14 residues. Trimming took 5 bases from V and 5 from J, leaving 15 bases between them. DNA for the CDR3: TGTGCCAGCAGTCAAGGGGGGCTAGGGTATGGCTACACCTTC. This gives the protein CASSQGGLGYGYTF.

This clonotype was seen at least ten times. The genes are TRBV12-3 or TRBV12-4 and TRBJ1-1; 9 nucleotides agree with TRBD1. V lost 5 bases, J lost 0 bases, and 1 base stayed unmatched. The CDR3 totals 14 residues. CDR3: CASSGTGMNTEAFF. For the CDR3, the DNA is TGTGCCAGCAGTGGGACAGGGATGAACACTGAAGCTTTCTTT.

This clonotype was seen repeatedly, ten times or more. V gene TRBV4-3 combines with J gene TRBJ1-2; possibly TRBD1 for D (5 bases). Trimming stripped 5 bases from V and 8 bases from J, with 12 bases between. CDR3 length equals 12 residues. Looked up from germline, CDR1 is LGHNA and CDR2 is YSLEER. CDR3 in amino acids: CASSYPGRGYTF. The CDR3 DNA reads TGCGCCAGCAGCTACCCAGGGAGGGGCTACACCTTC.

The chain recombines TRBV20-1 with TRBJ1-1; D not resolved. This CDR3 comprises 14 residues. Germline V CDR1 and CDR2: DFQATT, SNEGSKA (reference sequence). Deletions cut 0 bases from V and 4 bases from J, with 12 bases between. CDR3 sequence reads: CSARETQGSTEAFF. The CDR3 DNA reads as TGCAGTGCTAGAGAAACGCAAGGGTCCACTGAAGCTTTCTTT.

This clonotype was counted between two and nine times. The rearrangement joins TRBV18 to TRBJ2-1; the match to TRBD2 covers 9 bases. Germline V gene data show CDR1 as KGHSH and CDR2 as LQKENI. The V gene end was trimmed by 2 bases and the J gene end by 5 bases; junction bases not matched to a gene: 7. This CDR3 comprises 16 residues. The CDR3 region has the DNA TGTGCCAGCTCACCAGATGCGGGAGGGCACCACAATGAGCAGTTCTTC. It yields the protein CASSPDAGGHHNEQFF.

This clonotype has ten or more counts. The gene calls are TRBV9 and TRBJ2-1; TRBD2 agrees at 8 bases. In germline, CDR1 is SGDLS, CDR2 YYNGEE. The CDR3 consists of 16 residues. V dropped 0 bases and J dropped 8; count of bases not matched to a gene: 10. The DNA of the CDR3 is TGTGCCAGCAGCGTAGGTCCGGGAGGGCCTGCAGATGAGCAGTTCTTC. It yields the protein CASSVGPGGPADEQFF.

This clonotype was seen many times. The chain employs TRBV18 and TRBJ2-7, with D perhaps TRBD1 or TRBD2 (5 bases each). The CDR3 has 14 residues. Germline CDR1 is KGHSH and CDR2 is LQKENI. The germline V and J ends were trimmed by 3 bases and 1 base, with 10 bases remaining between them. Here the CDR3 reads CASSPGTDSYEQYF. CDR3 DNA: TGTGCCAGCTCACCGGGGACGGATTCCTACGAGCAGTACTTC.

In its sample, this clonotype was seen many times. The chain joins TRBV29-1 to TRBJ1-2, with 8 bases aligning to TRBD1. The CDR3 has 13 residues. V gave up 6 bases and J gave up 8 bases; unmatched junction bases: 11. Germline CDR1 reads SQVTM; CDR2 reads ANQGSEA. CDR3 loop: CSVVGQGGWGYTF. The CDR3 DNA reads as TGCAGCGTCGTCGGACAGGGAGGTTGGGGCTACACCTTC.

This clonotype was found many times. This chain uses TRBV28 with TRBJ1-1, with D perhaps matching TRBD1 (6 bases). This CDR3 comprises 14 residues. Trimming cost V 6 bases and J 3 bases, with 14 bases left between them. The germline gives CDR1 MDHEN, CDR2 SYDVKM. CDR3 sequence reads: CASSSAGGHTEAFF. The CDR3 DNA reads TGTGCCAGCAGCTCCGCCGGGGGGCACACTGAAGCTTTCTTT.

This clonotype came up many times. The rearrangement links TRBV18 to TRBJ1-1; D remains unclear. Trimming stripped 0 bases from V and 3 bases from J, with 8 bases between. The CDR3 length is 14 residues. The germline CDR1 and CDR2 sequences are KGHSH and LQKENI. In DNA form, the CDR3 reads TGTGCCAGCTCACCACCGAGCGGGTACACTGAAGCTTTCTTT. Encoded protein: CASSPPSGYTEAFF.

Many counts were recorded for this clonotype. The chain's CDR3 is CASSLSGGSSYEQYF. The CDR3 region has the DNA TGTGCCAGCAGCTTATCTGGCGGGAGCTCCTACGAGCAGTACTTC. The chain combines TRBV11-2 with TRBJ2-7; TRBD2 aligns across 7 bases. Losses at the gene ends were 2 bases for V and 0 bases for J; bases not matched to a gene: 4. The CDR3 totals 15 residues. The V gene's germline CDR1 is SGHAT and CDR2 FQNNGV.

This clonotype was seen many times. CDR3 region: CASSSPGQGVNTEAFF. CDR3 DNA: TGTGCCAGCAGTTCGCCGGGACAGGGGGTGAACACTGAAGCTTTCTTT. The chain joins TRBV28 to TRBJ1-1, with 11 bases aligning to TRBD1. The germline V gene has CDR1 MDHEN and CDR2 SYDVKM. The V gene end was trimmed by 4 bases and the J gene end by 0 bases; junction bases not matched to a gene: 4. This CDR3 is built from 16 residues. The entire variable domain, with the rest obtained from reference TRBV28 and TRBJ1-1, is as follows: DVKVTQSSRYLVKRTGEKVFLECVQDMDHENMFWYRQDPGLGLRLIYFSYDVKMKEKGDIPEGYSVSREKKERFSLILESASTNQTSMYLCASSSPGQGVNTEAFFGQGTRLTVV.

This clonotype has at least ten counts. Here the CDR3 DNA reads TGTGCCAGCAGCTCACCCGCGTCCGTAAGAGCTTTCTTT. Its translation: CASSSPASVRAFF. The chain employs TRBV28 and TRBJ1-1; D gene uncertain. Trimming shortened V by 6 bases and J by 10 bases, and 18 bases separated the two germline ends. The germline CDR1 and CDR2 sequences are MDHEN and SYDVKM. CDR3 length: 13 residues.

This clonotype came up many times. The chain couples TRBV7-2 to TRBJ1-2, with a tentative D call TRBD1 (6 bases). The V end lost 1 base, the J end lost 4 bases, and 13 bases lay between the germline ends. CDR3 length: 15 residues. Germline CDR1 is SGHTA and CDR2 is FQGNSA. CDR3 in DNA: TGTGCCAGCAGCTTAGATTCAGGGGCGGTCTATGGCTACACCTTC. Translated, it gives CASSLDSGAVYGYTF.

The chain links TRBV2 to TRBJ1-2, with 7 positions matching TRBD1. The V and J ends lost 6 bases and 5 bases, in that order; junction bases with no gene match: 12. This CDR3 spans 15 amino acids. Germline V gives CDR1 SNHLY, CDR2 FYNNEI. CDR3 residues: CASSGDRASLYGYTF. The CDR3 DNA is TGTGCCAGCAGCGGGGACAGAGCCTCTCTTTATGGCTACACCTTC.

This rearrangement joins TRBV6-2 or TRBV6-3 to TRBJ2-7; 11 nucleotides match TRBD2. Trimming took 8 bases from V and 4 from J; bases not matched to a gene: 10. This CDR3 comprises 15 residues. Germline loops: CDR1 MNHEY, CDR2 SVGEGT. CDR3: CASGLAGGPVYEQYF. In nucleotides, the CDR3 is TGTGCCAGCGGATTAGCGGGAGGGCCTGTTTACGAGCAGTACTTC.

CDR3 coding DNA: TGTGCCAGCAGCTTACTCCAGATCAACGAGCAGTACTTC. Translation: CASSLLQINEQYF. The chain joins TRBV7-2 to TRBJ2-7; no definite D call. The CDR3 has 13 residues. From germline, CDR1 is SGHTA and CDR2 FQGNSA. V was clipped by 2 bases and J by 5 bases, with 10 bases between them.

This clonotype was detected ten times or more. The chain combines TRBV2 with TRBJ2-2; D possibly uses TRBD1 or TRBD2 (5 bases each). The germline gives CDR1 SNHLY, CDR2 FYNNEI. Trimming shortened V by 8 bases and J by 6 bases, and 13 bases separated the two germline ends. The CDR3 has 13 residues. The CDR3 DNA follows: TGTGCCAGCGAGAGGGGCAGTGCCGGGGAGCTGTTTTTT. Translating it yields CASERGSAGELFF.

There are many counts of this clonotype. The chain is built from TRBV6-5 and TRBJ2-3; the D gene is possibly TRBD2 (5 bases). Trimming removed 6 bases from V and 8 bases from J, with 15 bases in between. The CDR3 sequence is 13 residues long. Germline loops: CDR1 MNHEY, CDR2 SVGAGI. The CDR3 bases are TGTGCCAGCAGACGAGGACTGTCGGCTACGCAGTATTTT. It yields the protein CASRRGLSATQYF.

This clonotype is medium-sized. The chain links TRBV6-2 or TRBV6-3 to TRBJ2-2; D not resolved. The germline CDR1 and CDR2 sequences are MNHEY and SVGEGT. V was shortened by 7 bases and J by 2 bases, with 11 bases between the two germline ends. The CDR3 covers 14 residues. CDR3 in DNA: TGTGCCAGCATCCCACTTACTAACACCGGGGAGCTGTTTTTT. This translates into CASIPLTNTGELFF.

The CDR3 loop reads CASSGTGVGTQYF. The CDR3 coding sequence is TGTGCCAGTAGCGGAACAGGGGTGGGGACCCAGTACTTC. V usage is TRBV19 and J usage is TRBJ2-5; 7 bases align to TRBD1. This CDR3 comprises 13 residues. Per germline, CDR1 LNHDA and CDR2 SQIVND (reference sequence). The ends lost 6 bases at V and 7 bases at J; junction bases unmatched: 8.

In this sample, this clonotype turned up many times. The chain employs TRBV28 and TRBJ2-7; 11 nucleotides agree with TRBD2. The CDR3 sequence is 18 residues long. The junction had 20 bases not matched to a gene; V was cut back by 7 bases and J by 6 bases. Per germline, CDR1 MDHEN and CDR2 SYDVKM. CDR3 in amino acids: CASTLGGVLTSGSGEQYF. DNA for the CDR3: TGTGCCAGCACCCTAGGGGGGGTACTAACTAGCGGGAGTGGCGAGCAGTACTTC. The full variable domain, in which reference TRBV28 and TRBJ2-7 provide the parts outside the CDR3, is DVKVTQSSRYLVKRTGEKVFLECVQDMDHENMFWYRQDPGLGLRLIYFSYDVKMKEKGDIPEGYSVSREKKERFSLILESASTNQTSMYLCASTLGGVLTSGSGEQYFGPGTRLTVT.

The V and J genes are TRBV3-1 and TRBJ2-2; 7 bases are shared with TRBD2. This CDR3 contains 18 residues. The ends lost 0 bases at V and 0 bases at J; junction bases unmatched: 7. Germline assignment: CDR1 LGHDT and CDR2 YNNKEL (reference sequence). The CDR3 DNA reads as TGTGCCAGCAGCCAAGATAGGGCTAGCGGTCCGAACACCGGGGAGCTGTTTTTT. This sequence encodes CASSQDRASGPNTGELFF. Combining the CDR3 with reference TRBV3-1 and TRBJ2-2 gives the whole variable domain DTAVSQTPKYLVTQMGNDKSIKCEQNLGHDTMYWYKQDSKKFLKIMFSYNNKELIINETVPNRFSPKSPDKAHLNLHINSLELGDSAVYFCASSQDRASGPNTGELFFGEGSRLTVL.

This clonotype ranks as medium-sized (0.01 to 0.1%). The chain uses TRBV10-3 and TRBJ1-1; D uncertain. Germline V CDR1 and CDR2: ENHRY, SYGVKD. V was clipped by 2 bases and J by 6 bases, with 13 bases between them. This CDR3 has 14 amino acids. As DNA, the CDR3 is TGTGCCATCAGTGAGAGGTCCGATCCTTCTGAAGCTTTCTTT. Its protein is CAISERSDPSEAFF.

This sequence joins TRBV5-1 and TRBJ2-3; TRBD2 is a possible D gene (6 bases). Trimming removed 2 bases from V and 4 bases from J, with 11 bases in between. The CDR3 is 14 residues long. CDR1 and CDR2 (germline): SGHRS, YFSETQ. The CDR3 here is CASSLAGGADTQYF. The CDR3 DNA is TGCGCCAGCAGCTTAGCGGGCGGGGCAGATACGCAGTATTTT.

Many counts were recorded for this clonotype. This chain joins TRBV28 and TRBJ2-7; D might be TRBD1 (6 bases). The germline gives CDR1 MDHEN, CDR2 SYDVKM. CDR3 length: 13 residues. V lost 6 bases to trimming and J lost 1 base, with 10 bases between them. CDR3 residues: CASSPGQSYEQYF. CDR3 sequence (DNA): TGTGCCAGCAGCCCTGGACAGTCCTACGAGCAGTACTTC.